This TCR beta chain was obtained from a study of cytomegalovirus exposure and HLA in healthy donors. Concerning this clone itself: Antigen specificity is unknown.

Study-level findings and limits: Sequencing depth across donors, presence/absence analyses assumed, was roughly uniform.

The PCR ran on 60 Vbeta and 13 Jbeta primers. Sequencing was performed with immunoSEQ multiplex PCR; in TCRdb, only in-frame clones are kept and a portion is missing. The sample contains some 130,000 clones, around 79% of which appear only once. Sequenced sample: PBMCs. The receptor comes from a man younger than 35 in good health and CMV-seronegative.

DNA for the CDR3: TGTGCCAGCAGCTTGGACAGAACCGGGGAGCTGTTTTTT. Its translation: CASSLDRTGELFF. The J gene is TRBJ2-2, the V gene TRBV7-9, with D maybe TRBD1 (6 bases). Trimming shortened V by 3 bases and J by 5 bases, and 7 bases separated the two germline ends. CDR1 is SEHNR and CDR2 is FQNEAQ in the germline V gene (reference sequence). CDR3 length: 13 residues. Full variable domain (rest looked up from reference TRBV7-9 and TRBJ2-2): DTGVSQNPRHKITKRGQNVTFRCDPISEHNRLYWYRQTLGQGPEFLTYFQNEAQLEKSRLLSDRFSAERPKGSFSTLEIQRTEQGDSAMYLCASSLDRTGELFFGEGSRLTVL.